These 30 T cell receptor beta chains came from one sample sequenced in a study of T cell responses to AZD1222 COVID-19 vaccine. Clones were read by immunoSEQ multiplex PCR, and TCRdb kept only the in-frame ones, dropping some. The sample yields just over 90,000 clones, 85% to 90% seen once. The sample here was peripheral blood, taken 28 days after the second AZD1222 dose. These receptors originate from an adult who received the AZD1222 COVID-19 vaccine.

The chain couples TRBV6-4 to TRBJ2-1, with 16 bases identical to TRBD2. V dropped 6 bases and J dropped 9; count of bases not matched to a gene: 5. This CDR3 is 15 amino acids long. Germline V lookup: CDR1 MRHNA, CDR2 SNTAGT. CDR3 amino acids: CASSTGTSGGAEQFF. CDR3 coding DNA: TGTGCCAGCAGCACCGGGACTAGCGGGGGGGCTGAGCAGTTCTTC.

The V call is TRBV5-5, the J call TRBJ2-3, with 12 bases identical to TRBD2. V shed 4 bases and J 2 bases; nucleotides not matched to a gene: 8. CDR3 length equals 17 residues. CDR1 is SGHKS and CDR2 is YYEKEE in the germline V gene (reference sequence). CDR3 bases: TGTGCCAGCAGCATCCGACTAGCGGGGGCCTACACAGATACGCAGTATTTT. Translation gives CASSIRLAGAYTDTQYF.

The J gene is TRBJ1-6, the V gene TRBV9; TRBD1 might be the D (6 bases). Germline CDR1 and CDR2: SGDLS and YYNGEE. The V gene lost 1 base and the J gene lost 7 bases, with 12 bases spanning the gap. CDR3 length: 15 residues. The CDR3 is CASSVRGHLNSPLHF. In DNA, the CDR3 is TGTGCCAGCAGCGTAAGGGGACACCTAAATTCACCCCTCCACTTT.

V usage is TRBV4-3 and J usage is TRBJ1-5, with a possible D match to TRBD1 (5 bases). V lost 0 bases to trimming and J lost 9 bases, with 18 bases between them. Germline CDR1 is LGHNA and CDR2 is YSLEER. The CDR3 covers 16 residues. The CDR3 region has the DNA TGCGCCAGCAGCCAAGATTACCCAGAGCAGGGCGGGCCCCAGCATTTT. Translated: CASSQDYPEQGGPQHF.

J is TRBJ2-7 and V is TRBV3-1 (or the pseudogene TRBV3-2); 8 bases fit TRBD1. From germline, CDR1 is LGHDT and CDR2 YNNKEL (reference sequence). The CDR3 spans 14 residues. The V and J ends lost 2 bases and 6 bases, in that order; junction bases with no gene match: 6. DNA for the CDR3: TGTGCCAGCAGCCAAAGATTAGACAGGGGCGAGCAGTACTTC. It is translated as CASSQRLDRGEQYF.

The V gene is TRBV30, the J gene TRBJ1-3; D is ambiguous. Germline CDR1 is GTSNPN and CDR2 is SVGIG (reference sequence). This CDR3 has 14 amino acids. The ends were cut back, 7 bases at V and 0 bases at J, with 13 bases in the middle. In DNA, the CDR3 is TGTGCCTCCGACGGGGTCGACTCTGGAAACACCATATATTTT. Translating it yields CASDGVDSGNTIYF.

The chain combines TRBV29-1 with TRBJ2-3; possible D gene TRBD2, 5 bases. Trimming took off 3 bases at V and 0 bases at J, with 10 bases between the two ends. Germline CDR1 and CDR2: SQVTM and ANQGSEA. This CDR3 is built from 14 residues. The CDR3 loop reads CSVDRVASTDTQYF. In DNA form, the CDR3 reads TGCAGCGTTGATAGGGTAGCGAGCACAGATACGCAGTATTTT.

The chain carries TRBV18 and TRBJ1-1, with a weak D call TRBD1 (6 bases). The V end was cut by 1 base, the J end by 3 bases, with 9 bases between. The CDR3 has 14 amino acids. Germline values: CDR1 KGHSH, CDR2 LQKENI. This CDR3 reads CASSPLAGDTEAFF. CDR3 in DNA: TGTGCCAGCTCACCACTCGCAGGGGACACTGAAGCTTTCTTT.

J is TRBJ2-7 and V is TRBV29-1, with TRBD2 identical over 10 bases. The CDR3 covers 14 residues. With 7 bases clipped from V and 1 base from J, the junction kept 7 bases outside the gene matches. From germline, CDR1 is SQVTM and CDR2 ANQGSEA. The CDR3 spells CSESSGSSSYEQYF. CDR3 DNA sequence: TGCAGCGAATCTAGCGGGAGCTCTTCCTACGAGCAGTACTTC.

V usage is TRBV28 and J usage is TRBJ1-2; D perhaps matches TRBD1 (6 bases). Looked up from germline, CDR1 is MDHEN and CDR2 is SYDVKM. Trimming shortened V by 8 bases and J by 3 bases, and 16 bases separated the two germline ends. This CDR3 spans 14 amino acids. CDR3: CASLGGTFHYGYTF. Here the CDR3 DNA reads TGTGCCAGCTTAGGAGGGACATTTCACTATGGCTACACCTTC.

V usage is TRBV12-3 or TRBV12-4 and J usage is TRBJ1-2, with 8 bases fitting TRBD1. V dropped 6 bases and J dropped 4; count of bases not matched to a gene: 4. CDR3 length: 13 residues. The CDR3 region is CASRGQAPYGYTF. DNA for the CDR3: TGTGCCAGCAGGGGACAGGCGCCCTATGGCTACACCTTC.

The J gene is TRBJ2-7, the V gene TRBV3-1 (or the pseudogene TRBV3-2), with D unclear. CDR3 length: 12 residues. The V end lost 0 bases, the J end lost 1 base, and 1 base lay between the germline ends. The germline gives CDR1 LGHDT, CDR2 YNNKEL (reference sequence). As DNA, the CDR3 is TGTGCCAGCAGCCAAGAGTCCTACGAGCAGTACTTC. As protein: CASSQESYEQYF.

The rearrangement links TRBV5-5 to TRBJ1-2; D is perhaps TRBD1 (6 bases). V lost 7 bases to trimming and J lost 4 bases, with 17 bases between them. CDR3 length: 14 amino acids. Looked up from germline, CDR1 is SGHKS and CDR2 is YYEKEE (reference sequence). The CDR3 reads CASFSNTGSYGYTF. In nucleotides, the CDR3 is TGTGCCAGCTTTTCAAATACAGGGAGCTATGGCTACACCTTC.

V gene TRBV5-6 combines with J gene TRBJ1-4; TRBD1 agrees at 7 bases. Germline trimming cut 0 bases from V and 2 bases from J; bases unmatched to any gene: 4. Per the germline V gene, CDR1 is SGHDT and CDR2 is YYEEEE. The CDR3 length is 16 residues. CDR3 protein: CASSLAPTGTNEKLFF. In DNA form, the CDR3 reads TGTGCCAGCAGCTTGGCCCCGACAGGGACTAATGAAAAACTGTTTTTT.

This clone appeared a few times. This sequence joins TRBV20-1 and TRBJ1-1, with D possibly matching TRBD1 (5 bases). CDR1 is DFQATT, CDR2 SNEGSKA, per germline (reference sequence). The CDR3 loop spans 11 amino acids. V was cut by 7 bases and J by 11 bases, with 17 bases left in between. The DNA for the CDR3 is TGCAGTGTCCCTCTAGGGGCTGGGGCTTTCTTT. It is translated as CSVPLGAGAFF.

The gene calls are TRBV9 and TRBJ1-4; tentative D call: TRBD1 (5 bases). V dropped 4 bases and J dropped 4 bases, with 20 bases sitting between them. Germline V lookup: CDR1 SGDLS, CDR2 YYNGEE. This CDR3 comprises 17 residues. The CDR3 region is CASSPALVGAGNEKLFF. In DNA, the CDR3 is TGTGCCAGCAGCCCAGCACTTGTAGGGGCGGGTAATGAAAAACTGTTTTTT.

This CDR3 reads CASRPAETGNYGYTF. The CDR3, as DNA: TGCGCCAGCAGACCCGCGGAGACAGGAAACTATGGCTACACCTTC. The rearrangement uses TRBV5-1 and TRBJ1-2, with D possibly matching TRBD1 (6 bases). Trimming pared 5 bases from V and 2 bases from J, leaving 16 bases between. The V gene's germline CDR1 is SGHRS and CDR2 YFSETQ. This CDR3 comprises 15 residues.

The genes are TRBV6-1 and TRBJ2-7, with 11 bases fitting TRBD2. CDR3 length: 13 residues. Germline loops: CDR1 MNHNS, CDR2 SASEGT. The J segment lost 5 bases and the V segment lost 8 bases, leaving 5 bases of the junction unmatched. The CDR3 DNA is TGTGCCAGCCTCAATAGCGGGAGGGACGAGCAGTACTTC. Protein sequence: CASLNSGRDEQYF.

This clone was observed a few times. V is TRBV18 and J is TRBJ2-3; no definite D call. The CDR3 spans 13 residues. Trimming took off 4 bases at V and 0 bases at J, with 5 bases between the two ends. Germline-derived CDR1 and CDR2 are KGHSH and LQKENI. CDR3 nucleotides: TGTGCCAGCTCACAGGACAGCACAGATACGCAGTATTTT. It is translated as CASSQDSTDTQYF.

The CDR3 is CASCFAGAGGGIQYF. The DNA of the CDR3 is TGTGCCAGCTGTTTCGCGGGGGCGGGGGGGGGCATTCAGTACTTC. This chain joins TRBV6-5 and TRBJ2-4, with 9 bases fitting TRBD2. The CDR3 consists of 15 residues. The germline V gene encodes CDR1 MNHEY and CDR2 SVGAGI. The V gene end was trimmed by 8 bases and the J gene end by 9 bases; junction bases not matched to a gene: 14.

The V gene is TRBV19, the J gene TRBJ2-1; TRBD2 matches 13 bases. The CDR3 totals 17 residues. The V segment lost 6 bases and the J segment 2 bases; nucleotides outside the gene matches: 7. Germline loops: CDR1 LNHDA, CDR2 SQIVND (reference sequence). CDR3 DNA sequence: TGTGCCAGTAGCGGGACTAGCGGGAATTTTGCCTACAATGAGCAGTTCTTC. Amino acids: CASSGTSGNFAYNEQFF.

The V gene is TRBV9, the J gene TRBJ2-2, with 7 bases that match TRBD1. Germline-derived CDR1 and CDR2 are SGDLS and YYNGEE. The CDR3 is made up of 15 amino acids. The J segment lost 4 bases and the V segment lost 3 bases, leaving 6 bases of the junction unmatched. DNA of the CDR3: TGTGCCAGCAGCGGACAGGGTGTCGCCACCGGGGAGCTGTTTTTT. This translates into CASSGQGVATGELFF. The whole variable domain, filled in from reference TRBV9 and TRBJ2-2, reads DSGVTQTPKHLITATGQRVTLRCSPRSGDLSVYWYQQSLDQGLQFLIQYYNGEERAKGNILERFSAQQFPDLHSELNLSSLELGDSALYFCASSGQGVATGELFFGEGSRLTVL.

The chain joins TRBV3-1 (or the pseudogene TRBV3-2) to TRBJ2-7; D may be TRBD1 (5 bases). From germline, CDR1 is LGHDT and CDR2 YNNKEL (reference sequence). There are 16 residues in the CDR3. Between the trimmed V and J ends, which lost 3 bases and 2 bases, there was a span of 17 bases. The CDR3 nucleotides read TGTGCCAGCAGCCACCTAGACAGAAGCCCTACCTACGAGCAGTACTTC. It codes for CASSHLDRSPTYEQYF.

V usage is TRBV10-3 and J usage is TRBJ1-2; D remains unclear. CDR1 ENHRY and CDR2 SYGVKD come from the germline V gene. The CDR3 consists of 14 residues. V was trimmed by 10 bases and J by 8 bases, leaving 23 bases between them. Here the CDR3 reads CATNTGPQPEGYTF. The CDR3 nucleotides are TGTGCCACCAACACCGGGCCGCAACCCGAGGGCTACACCTTC.

This rearrangement joins TRBV6-5 to TRBJ2-5; either TRBD1 or TRBD2 may supply D (5 bases each). With 6 bases removed from V and 2 bases from J, the gap between germline ends came to 10 bases. This CDR3 is built from 13 residues. Germline CDR1 reads MNHEY; CDR2 reads SVGAGI. As DNA, the CDR3 is TGTGCCAGCAGCGGGGACCGACAAGAGACCCAGTACTTC. Protein: CASSGDRQETQYF.

V and J are TRBV2 and TRBJ1-6, with D possibly being TRBD1 (5 bases). The germline V and J ends were trimmed by 8 bases and 9 bases, with 17 bases remaining between them. The CDR3 covers 14 residues. Germline V lookup: CDR1 SNHLY, CDR2 FYNNEI. The CDR3 region has the DNA TGTGCCAGCCAATACGGGGGGTTAGGTTCACCCCTCCACTTT. Residues: CASQYGGLGSPLHF.

The chain combines TRBV11-2 with TRBJ2-1; D may be TRBD1 or TRBD2 (7 bases each). The CDR3 has 14 residues. V gave up 5 bases and J gave up 9 bases, with 17 bases separating them. The V gene's germline CDR1 is SGHAT and CDR2 FQNNGV. CDR3 sequence reads: CASSPGGDRGEQFF. In DNA form, the CDR3 reads TGTGCCAGCAGCCCAGGGGGGGACAGAGGTGAGCAGTTCTTC.

CDR3 sequence: CASSGLAGGADTQYF. The CDR3, as DNA: TGTGCCAGCAGTGGACTAGCGGGGGGCGCAGATACGCAGTATTTT. V usage is TRBV2 and J usage is TRBJ2-3, with 13 positions matching TRBD2. J was trimmed by 4 bases and V by 4 bases; bases with no gene match: 2. The CDR3 consists of 15 residues. The V gene's germline CDR1 is SNHLY and CDR2 FYNNEI.

The chain couples TRBV11-2 to TRBJ1-2; tentative D call: TRBD1 (5 bases). The CDR3 spans 14 residues. V gave up 7 bases and J gave up 4 bases, with 16 bases separating them. Germline V gene lookup returns CDR1 SGHAT and CDR2 FQNNGV. The CDR3: CASTPGRGFYGYTF. The CDR3, as DNA: TGTGCCAGCACCCCCGGTCGGGGCTTCTATGGCTACACCTTC.

This chain uses TRBV2 with TRBJ2-3; D tentatively reads TRBD1 or TRBD2 (5 bases each). There are 15 residues in the CDR3. Looked up from germline, CDR1 is SNHLY and CDR2 is FYNNEI. Trimming removed 5 bases at V and 0 bases at J, with 12 bases between. CDR3 in amino acids: CASSRDPESTDTQYF. CDR3 nucleotides: TGTGCCAGCAGTCGGGACCCTGAGAGCACAGATACGCAGTATTTT.